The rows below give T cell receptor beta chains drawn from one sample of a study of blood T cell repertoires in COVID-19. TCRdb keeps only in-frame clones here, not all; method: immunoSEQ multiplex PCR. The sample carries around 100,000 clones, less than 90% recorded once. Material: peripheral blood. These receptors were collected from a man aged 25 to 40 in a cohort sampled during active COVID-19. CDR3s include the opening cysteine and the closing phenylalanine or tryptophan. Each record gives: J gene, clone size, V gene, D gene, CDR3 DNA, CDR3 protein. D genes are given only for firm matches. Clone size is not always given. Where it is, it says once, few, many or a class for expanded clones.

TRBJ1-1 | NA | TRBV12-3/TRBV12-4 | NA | TGTGCCAGCAGTTTACAGGGAGGCACTGAAGCTTTCTTT | CASSLQGGTEAFF
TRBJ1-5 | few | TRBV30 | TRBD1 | TGTGCCTGGAGTGTACAGGGGGGTGGTCAGCCCCAGCATTTT | CAWSVQGGGQPQHF
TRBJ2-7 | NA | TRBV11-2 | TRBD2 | TGTGCCAGCAGCTTACCGGGGGGGCTCTACGAGCAGTACTTC | CASSLPGGLYEQYF
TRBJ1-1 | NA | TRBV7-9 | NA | TGTGCCAGCAGCCCAGGACGGGAGAACACTGAAGCTTTCTTT | CASSPGRENTEAFF
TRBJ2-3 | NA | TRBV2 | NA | TGTGCCAGCAGTGACGGTTCTGGCACAGATACGCAGTATTTT | CASSDGSGTDTQYF
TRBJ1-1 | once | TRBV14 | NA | TGTGCCAGCAGCCAAGGGCCCCTCGGGTTCACTGAAGCTTTCTTT | CASSQGPLGFTEAFF
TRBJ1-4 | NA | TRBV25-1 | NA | TGTGCCAGCAGTGAACAAGGGGCGGCTAATGAAAAACTGTTTTTT | CASSEQGAANEKLFF
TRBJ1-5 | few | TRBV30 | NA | TGTGCCTGGAAACCAGGGGCCGGTCAGCCCCAGCATTTT | CAWKPGAGQPQHF
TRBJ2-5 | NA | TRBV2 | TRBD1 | TGTGCCAGCTGCCGGGACAGCAAACAAGAGACCCAGTACTTC | CASCRDSKQETQYF
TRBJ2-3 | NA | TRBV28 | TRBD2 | TGTGCCAGCAGTCATAGCGGGGGGATCACAGATACGCAGTATTTT | CASSHSGGITDTQYF
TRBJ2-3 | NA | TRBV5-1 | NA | TGCGCCAGTCGACAGGCCGGCACAGATACGCAGTATTTT | CASRQAGTDTQYF
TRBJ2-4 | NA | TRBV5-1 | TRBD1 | TGCGCCAGCAGCTTGTTTGGGACAGTAAACATTCAGTACTTC | CASSLFGTVNIQYF
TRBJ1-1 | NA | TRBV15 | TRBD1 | TGTGCCACCAGCAGAGATGGGGGACAGGGGTCAGGGGCTTTCTTT | CATSRDGGQGSGAFF
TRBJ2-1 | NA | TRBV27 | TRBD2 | TGTGCCAGCAGTTTACGGCGGGGGGCCCCTGGGCAGTTCTTC | CASSLRRGAPGQFF
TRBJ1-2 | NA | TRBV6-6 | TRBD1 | TGTGCCAGCAGACATACCGACAGGGGGCTCCTTGGCTACACCTTC | CASRHTDRGLLGYTF
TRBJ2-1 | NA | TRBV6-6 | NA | TGTGCCAGCAGTTATGAGATTTCCTACAATGAGCAGTTCTTC | CASSYEISYNEQFF
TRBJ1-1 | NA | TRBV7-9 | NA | TGTGCCAGCAGCTTAGTAGGGGTCCCCGCGAACACTGAAGCTTTCTTT | CASSLVGVPANTEAFF
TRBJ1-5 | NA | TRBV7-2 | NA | TGTGCCAGCAGCCCTCGACTGTTGGATGCGAATCAGCCCCAGCATTTT | CASSPRLLDANQPQHF
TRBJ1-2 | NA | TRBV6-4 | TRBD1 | TGTGCCAGCAGCCCCTTCCAGGGGGCGGACGGCTACACCTTC | CASSPFQGADGYTF
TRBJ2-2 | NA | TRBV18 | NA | TGTGCCAGCTCACCGGGGCAGAACACCGGGGAGCTGTTTTTT | CASSPGQNTGELFF
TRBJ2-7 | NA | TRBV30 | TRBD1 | TGTGCCTGGAGTGTAAGGACAGGGGGCCGCGAGCAGTACTTC | CAWSVRTGGREQYF
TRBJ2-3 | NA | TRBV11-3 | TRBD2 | TGTGCCAGCAGCGCGGGACTAGCATTGGATACGCAGTATTTT | CASSAGLALDTQYF